Shown below are 2 T cell receptor beta chains from a single sample sequenced in a study of cytomegalovirus exposure and HLA in healthy donors. PCR used 60 Vbeta primers and 13 Jbeta primers. Generated by immunoSEQ multiplex PCR, the TCRdb table keeps only in-frame clones and is missing some. The sample lists around 160,000 clones; around 80% were seen once. The source material was PBMCs. The receptors were sampled from a woman aged 40 to 55 in good health and CMV-seropositive.

This chain links TRBV11-2 with TRBJ2-1; TRBD2 might be the D (5 bases). CDR1 and CDR2 (germline): SGHAT, FQNNGV. V was shortened by 0 bases and J by 8 bases, with 11 bases between the two germline ends. There are 14 residues in the CDR3. The CDR3 loop reads CASSLDYQRYEQFF. The CDR3 nucleotides are TGTGCCAGCAGCTTAGACTACCAGCGGTATGAGCAGTTCTTC.

The chain has TRBV6-5 and TRBJ1-4, with D maybe TRBD1 (6 bases). Trimming stripped 2 bases from V and 7 bases from J, with 17 bases between. Germline V lookup: CDR1 MNHEY, CDR2 SVGAGI. The CDR3 extends over 16 amino acids. The CDR3 DNA sequence: TGTGCCAGCAGTTACGGTAGTGGGGGGGCGCGTGAAAAACTGTTTTTT. Its protein is CASSYGSGGAREKLFF.